The T cell receptor beta chain under discussion was sequenced for a study of blood T cell repertoires in COVID-19. Whole-study context: PBMCs, B-cell-depleted T cells, or T cells were the source of the cDNA or gDNA that made up the material.

Germline V lookup: CDR1 SGHVS, CDR2 FQNEAQ. The length of the CDR3 is 16 residues. In this sample, this clone turned up once. An end of the junction differs from the germline gene, which may be a read error. The data were produced by immunoSEQ multiplex PCR, yet TCRdb's version contains in-frame clones alone and is incomplete. The sample yields about 250,000 clones, roughly nine tenths seen once. Input material: PBMCs or T cells enriched from blood (not recorded which). The chain links TRBV7-8 to TRBJ1-4; tentative D call: TRBD1 (5 bases). The source is a woman aged 30 to 39 with acute COVID-19. CDR3 sequence (DNA): TGTGCCAGCAGTTTAGCTCCCTTGACAGAAAGGGGAAAACTGTTTTTT. Translated, it gives CASSLAPLTERGKLFF.